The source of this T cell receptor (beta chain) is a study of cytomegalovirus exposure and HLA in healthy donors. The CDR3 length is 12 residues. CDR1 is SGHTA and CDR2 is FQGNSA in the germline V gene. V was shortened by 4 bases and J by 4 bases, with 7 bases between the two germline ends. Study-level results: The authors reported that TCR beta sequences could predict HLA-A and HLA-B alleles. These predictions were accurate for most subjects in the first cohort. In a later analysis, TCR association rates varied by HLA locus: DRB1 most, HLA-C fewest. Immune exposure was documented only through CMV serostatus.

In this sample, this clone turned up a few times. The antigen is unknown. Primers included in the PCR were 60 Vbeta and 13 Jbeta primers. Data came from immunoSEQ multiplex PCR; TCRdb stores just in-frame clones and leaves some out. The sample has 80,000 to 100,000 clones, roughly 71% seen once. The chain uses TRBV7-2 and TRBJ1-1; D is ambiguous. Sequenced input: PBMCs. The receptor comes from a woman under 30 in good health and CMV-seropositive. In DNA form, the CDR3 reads TGTGCCAGCAGCTCCCTCGGCACTGAAGCTTTCTTT. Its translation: CASSSLGTEAFF.